The source of this TCR beta chain is a study of cytomegalovirus exposure and HLA in healthy donors. Broader study findings: For most TCR beta V segments, an earlier analysis put the productive rate at about 90% or about 30% of the time. Both high specificity and high sensitivity reportedly marked the classifier's diagnosis of cytomegalovirus status.

In its sample, this clone was seen a few times. Its cognate antigen is unknown. The CDR3 consists of 13 residues. V lost 0 bases and J lost 3, with 6 bases in between. Germline V gene sequence: CDR1 SGHRS, CDR2 YFSETQ. It was with 60 Vbeta and 13 Jbeta primers that the PCR ran. Method: immunoSEQ multiplex PCR; TCRdb's copy keeps in-frame clones and lacks some. The sample includes around 190,000 clones, roughly four fifths seen only once; the top ten take 3% to 3.5%. The chain couples TRBV5-1 to TRBJ1-1; no firm D call. The clonotype originates from a woman aged 25 to 39 in good health and CMV-seropositive. The sequencing sample was made of PBMCs. The CDR3 is CASSLGQDTEAFF. The CDR3 nucleotides read TGCGCCAGCAGCTTGGGGCAGGACACTGAAGCTTTCTTT.